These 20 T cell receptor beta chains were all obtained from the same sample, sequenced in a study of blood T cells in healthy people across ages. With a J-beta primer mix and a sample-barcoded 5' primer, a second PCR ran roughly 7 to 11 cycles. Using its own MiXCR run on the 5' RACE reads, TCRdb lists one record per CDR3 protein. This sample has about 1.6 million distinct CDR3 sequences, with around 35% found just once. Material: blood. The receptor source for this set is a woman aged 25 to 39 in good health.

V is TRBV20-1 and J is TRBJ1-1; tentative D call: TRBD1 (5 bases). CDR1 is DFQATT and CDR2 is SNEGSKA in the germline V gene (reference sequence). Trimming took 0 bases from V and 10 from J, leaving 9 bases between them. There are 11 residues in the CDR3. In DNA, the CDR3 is TGCAGTGCTAGAGATTGGGGGGGAGCTTTCTTT. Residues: CSARDWGGAFF.

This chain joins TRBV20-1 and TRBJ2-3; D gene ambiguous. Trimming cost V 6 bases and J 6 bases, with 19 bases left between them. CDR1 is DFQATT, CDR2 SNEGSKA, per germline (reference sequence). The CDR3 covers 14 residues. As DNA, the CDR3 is TGCAGTGCCCTCACCCCGGACCCAGTGGATACGCAGTATTTT. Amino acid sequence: CSALTPDPVDTQYF.

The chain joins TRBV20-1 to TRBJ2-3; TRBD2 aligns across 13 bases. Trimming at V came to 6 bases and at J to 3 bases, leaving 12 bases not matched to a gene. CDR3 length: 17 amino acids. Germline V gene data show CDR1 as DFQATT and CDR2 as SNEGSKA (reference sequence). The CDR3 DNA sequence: TGCAGTGCCCCCCCCCTGGGACTAGCGGGAAGAACAGATACGCAGTATTTT. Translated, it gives CSAPPLGLAGRTDTQYF.

CDR3 residues: CASSTSGDAYEQYF. CDR3 in DNA: TGCGCCAGCAGCACCAGCGGGGATGCCTACGAGCAGTACTTC. J is TRBJ2-7 and V is TRBV5-1; TRBD2 aligns across 7 bases. With V trimmed by 4 bases and J by 2 bases, 6 bases remained unmatched. The CDR3 extends over 14 amino acids. The germline V gene encodes CDR1 SGHRS and CDR2 YFSETQ.

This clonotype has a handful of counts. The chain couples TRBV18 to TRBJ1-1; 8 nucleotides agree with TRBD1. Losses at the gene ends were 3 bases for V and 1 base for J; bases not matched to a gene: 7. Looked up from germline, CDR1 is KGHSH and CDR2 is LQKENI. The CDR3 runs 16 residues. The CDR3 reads CASSPQGAQGNTEAFF. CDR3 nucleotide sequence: TGTGCCAGCTCACCCCAGGGGGCGCAGGGGAACACTGAAGCTTTCTTT.

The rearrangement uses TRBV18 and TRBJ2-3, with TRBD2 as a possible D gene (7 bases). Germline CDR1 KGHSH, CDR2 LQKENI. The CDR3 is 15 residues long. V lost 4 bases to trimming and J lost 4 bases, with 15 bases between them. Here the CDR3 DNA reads TGTGCCAGCTCACTCCCGCCGGGGGGCGCAGATACGCAGTATTTT. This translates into CASSLPPGGADTQYF.

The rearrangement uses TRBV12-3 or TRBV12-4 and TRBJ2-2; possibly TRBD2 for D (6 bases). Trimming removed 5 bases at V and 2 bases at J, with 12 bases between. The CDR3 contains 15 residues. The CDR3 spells CASSPRDSNTGELFF. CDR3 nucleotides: TGTGCCAGCAGTCCTCGGGACTCAAACACCGGGGAGCTGTTTTTT.

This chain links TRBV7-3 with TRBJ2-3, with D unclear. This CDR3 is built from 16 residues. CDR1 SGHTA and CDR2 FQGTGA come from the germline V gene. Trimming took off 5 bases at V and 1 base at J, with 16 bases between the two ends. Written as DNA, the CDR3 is TGTGCCAGCAGCCAGGTCGGTAGTTTCGGCACAGATACGCAGTATTTT. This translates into CASSQVGSFGTDTQYF.

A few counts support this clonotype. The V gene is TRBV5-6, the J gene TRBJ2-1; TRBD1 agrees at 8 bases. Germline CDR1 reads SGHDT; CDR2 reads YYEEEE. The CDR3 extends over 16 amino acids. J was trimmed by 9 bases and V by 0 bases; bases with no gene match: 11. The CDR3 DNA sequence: TGTGCCAGCAGCTTGGTTACGCTCAGGGGGCGTGGTGAGCAGTTCTTC. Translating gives CASSLVTLRGRGEQFF. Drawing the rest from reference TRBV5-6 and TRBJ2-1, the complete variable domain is DAGVTQSPTHLIKTRGQQVTLRCSPKSGHDTVSWYQQALGQGPQFIFQYYEEEERQRGNFPDRFSGHQFPNYSSELNVNALLLGDSALYLCASSLVTLRGRGEQFFGPGTRLTVL.

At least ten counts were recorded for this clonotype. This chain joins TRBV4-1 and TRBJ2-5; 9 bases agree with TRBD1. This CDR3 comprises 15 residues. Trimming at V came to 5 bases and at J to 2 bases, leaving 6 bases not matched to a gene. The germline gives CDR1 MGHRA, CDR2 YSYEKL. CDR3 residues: CASSTSTGGQETQYF. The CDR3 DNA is TGCGCCAGCAGCACATCGACAGGGGGTCAAGAGACCCAGTACTTC.

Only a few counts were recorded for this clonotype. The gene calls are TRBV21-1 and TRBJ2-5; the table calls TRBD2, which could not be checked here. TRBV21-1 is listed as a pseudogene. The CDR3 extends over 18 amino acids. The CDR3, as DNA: TGTGCCAGCAGCCCCCGGGGGACTAGCGGGAGTACGGGAGAGACCCAGTACTTC. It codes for CASSPRGTSGSTGETQYF.

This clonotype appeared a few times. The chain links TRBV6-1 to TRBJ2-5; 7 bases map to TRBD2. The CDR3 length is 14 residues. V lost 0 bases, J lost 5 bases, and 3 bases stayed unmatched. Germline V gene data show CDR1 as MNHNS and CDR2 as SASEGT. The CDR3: CASSEAGRGETQYF. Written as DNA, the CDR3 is TGTGCCAGCAGTGAAGCGGGGCGGGGGGAGACCCAGTACTTC.

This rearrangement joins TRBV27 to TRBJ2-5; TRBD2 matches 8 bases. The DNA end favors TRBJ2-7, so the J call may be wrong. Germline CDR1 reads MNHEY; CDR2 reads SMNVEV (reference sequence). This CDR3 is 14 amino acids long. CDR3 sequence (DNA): TGTGCCAGCCGACCCAATAGCGGGGTGGGCGAGCAGTACTTC. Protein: CASRPNSGVGEQYF.

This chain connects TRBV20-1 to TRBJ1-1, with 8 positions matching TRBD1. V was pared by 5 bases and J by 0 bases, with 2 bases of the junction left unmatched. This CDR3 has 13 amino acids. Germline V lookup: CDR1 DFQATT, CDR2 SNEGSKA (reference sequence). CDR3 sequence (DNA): TGCAGTGCTCCGGGACAGGTGAACACTGAAGCTTTCTTT. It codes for CSAPGQVNTEAFF.

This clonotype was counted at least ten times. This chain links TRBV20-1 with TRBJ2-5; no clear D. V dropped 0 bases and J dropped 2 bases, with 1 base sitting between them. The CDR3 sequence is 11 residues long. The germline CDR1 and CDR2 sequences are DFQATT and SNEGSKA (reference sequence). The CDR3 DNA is TGCAGTGCTAGAGATCAAGAGACCCAGTACTTC. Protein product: CSARDQETQYF.

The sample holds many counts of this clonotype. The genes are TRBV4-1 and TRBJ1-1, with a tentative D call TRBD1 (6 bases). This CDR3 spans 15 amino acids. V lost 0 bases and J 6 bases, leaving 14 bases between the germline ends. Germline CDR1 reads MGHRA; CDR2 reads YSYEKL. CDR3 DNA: TGCGCCAGCAGCCAAGACCCAACAGGGATAGCTGAAGCTTTCTTT. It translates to CASSQDPTGIAEAFF.

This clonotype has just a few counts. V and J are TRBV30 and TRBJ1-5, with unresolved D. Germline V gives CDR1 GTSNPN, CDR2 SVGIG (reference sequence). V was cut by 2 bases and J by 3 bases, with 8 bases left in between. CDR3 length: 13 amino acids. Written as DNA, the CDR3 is TGTGCCTGGAGTATCTCAGTCAATCAGCCCCAGCATTTT. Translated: CAWSISVNQPQHF.

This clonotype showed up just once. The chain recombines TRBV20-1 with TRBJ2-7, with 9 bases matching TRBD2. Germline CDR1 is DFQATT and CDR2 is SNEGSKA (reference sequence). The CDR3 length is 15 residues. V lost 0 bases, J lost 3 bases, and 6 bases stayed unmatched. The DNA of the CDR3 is TGCAGTGCTAGAGATCGTGCGGGGGGGCTCTACGAGCAGTACTTC. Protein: CSARDRAGGLYEQYF.

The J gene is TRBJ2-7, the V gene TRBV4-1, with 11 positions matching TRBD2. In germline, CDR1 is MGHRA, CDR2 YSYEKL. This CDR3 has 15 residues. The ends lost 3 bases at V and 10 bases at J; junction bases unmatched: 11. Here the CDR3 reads CASSQLAGGQEAQYF. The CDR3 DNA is TGCGCCAGCAGCCAGCTAGCGGGAGGCCAAGAGGCCCAGTACTTC.

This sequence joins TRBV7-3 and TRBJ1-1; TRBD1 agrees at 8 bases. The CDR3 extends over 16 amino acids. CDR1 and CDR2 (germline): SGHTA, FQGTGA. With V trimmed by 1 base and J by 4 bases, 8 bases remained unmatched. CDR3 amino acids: CASSLRPDRGTTEAFF. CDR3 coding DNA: TGTGCCAGCAGCTTAAGGCCAGACAGGGGAACCACTGAAGCTTTCTTT.